Sequencing of this T cell receptor (beta chain) was carried out in a study of cytomegalovirus exposure and HLA in healthy donors. Overall study: Roughly 85 million unique TCRs from HLA-typed donors made up an early data release.

The CDR3 sequence is 12 residues long. The germline V gene encodes CDR1 SGHDT and CDR2 YYEEEE. Trimming removed 4 bases from V and 11 bases from J; junction bases left unmatched: 6. The PCR contained 60 Vbeta and 13 Jbeta primers. Data came from immunoSEQ multiplex PCR; TCRdb stores just in-frame clones and leaves some out. The table lists tens of thousands of clones, roughly 76% of them singletons. This receptor was taken from a woman aged 30 to 39 in good health and CMV-seropositive. Source material: PBMCs. This chain joins TRBV5-6 and TRBJ1-1, with 9 nucleotides matching TRBD1. The CDR3: CASSRTGEDAFF. CDR3 sequence (DNA): TGTGCCAGCAGCCGGACAGGGGAAGACGCTTTCTTT.